A single sample gave rise to the 4 T cell receptor beta chains below, sequenced in a study of T cell changes during pregnancy in multiple sclerosis. Data came from immunoSEQ multiplex PCR; TCRdb stores just in-frame clones and leaves some out. Found here are approximately 50,000 clones, approximately 93% of them singletons; the top ten hold 0.25% to 0.4%. Material: CD4+ T cells from peripheral blood mononuclear cells, obtained in the third trimester of pregnancy. The receptors derive from a female donor with multiple sclerosis, enrolled in a pregnancy study.

The chain carries TRBV19 and TRBJ2-1, with 8 bases lining up with TRBD2. The V segment lost 1 base and the J segment 7 bases; nucleotides outside the gene matches: 6. The CDR3 covers 15 residues. The germline CDR1 and CDR2 sequences are LNHDA and SQIVND (reference sequence). The CDR3 reads CASSIGLAHANEQFF. The CDR3 DNA follows: TGTGCCAGTAGTATAGGACTAGCGCATGCGAATGAGCAGTTCTTC.

The J gene is TRBJ2-1, the V gene TRBV9; 14 nucleotides match TRBD2. Germline V lookup: CDR1 SGDLS, CDR2 YYNGEE. CDR3 size: 16 residues. Unmatched junction bases numbered 7, after V lost 7 bases and J lost 4 bases. The CDR3 reads CASGGWTSGGYNEQFF. Here the CDR3 DNA reads TGTGCCAGCGGTGGCTGGACTAGCGGGGGGTACAATGAGCAGTTCTTC.

The chain carries TRBV19 and TRBJ1-3; the D is unclear. Germline V gene data show CDR1 as LNHDA and CDR2 as SQIVND (reference sequence). V was pared by 4 bases and J by 0 bases, with 16 bases between. CDR3 length: 17 amino acids. CDR3 bases: TGTGCCAGTAGTACCATTGAGGCCCGCCTCTCTGGAAACACCATATATTTT. Protein product: CASSTIEARLSGNTIYF. Looking up the rest from reference TRBV19 and TRBJ1-3 gives the full variable domain: DGGITQSPKYLFRKEGQNVTLSCEQNLNHDAMYWYRQDPGQGLRLIYYSQIVNDFQKGDIAEGYSVSREKKESFPLTVTSAQKNPTAFYLCASSTIEARLSGNTIYFGEGSWLTVV.

The chain joins TRBV19 to TRBJ2-5; TRBD1 might be the D (6 bases). The CDR3 extends over 16 amino acids. The germline V and J ends were trimmed by 3 bases and 1 base, with 15 bases remaining between them. Germline loops: CDR1 LNHDA, CDR2 SQIVND (reference sequence). For the CDR3, the DNA is TGTGCCAGTAGTATGGGAAAGAAAGGGGGCCAAGAGACCCAGTACTTC. This translates into CASSMGKKGGQETQYF.